Below, 16 T cell receptor beta chains from the same sample are listed, as sequenced in a study of regulatory T cells in long-lasting Graves disease. Building of the TCR beta libraries involved iRepertoire HTBI primers and Arm-PCR of CDR3 regions. Via MiXCR, TCRdb re-called the multiplex PCR reads, giving one row per CDR3 protein. The table records fewer than 400,000 distinct CDR3 sequences, 15% to 20% of them present only once. Time point: newly diagnosed GD, antithyroid drugs for less than 3 months. PBMC RNA served as the TCR library source. Here the sequenced sample was peripheral blood mononuclear cells (PBMCs), taken at new diagnosis, from a patient treated with antithyroid drugs. The receptor set was obtained from a female donor with Graves disease.

This clonotype was found many times. The chain is built from TRBV11-3 and TRBJ1-2; no definite D call. There are 14 residues in the CDR3. The germline gives CDR1 SGHNT, CDR2 YENEEA. Deletions cut 4 bases from V and 8 bases from J, with 17 bases between. The CDR3 spells CASSSRSWSHGYTF. In nucleotides, the CDR3 is TGTGCCAGCAGCTCAAGAAGTTGGTCGCACGGCTACACCTTC.

As regards this clonotype: This could be a read error, since a much larger clone is one nucleotide away. The chain joins TRBV28 to TRBJ2-1; the D gene could be TRBD1 or TRBD2 (5 bases each). This CDR3 comprises 17 residues. Per germline, CDR1 MDHEN and CDR2 SYDVKM. The germline V and J ends were trimmed by 4 bases and 6 bases, with 22 bases remaining between them. The DNA of the CDR3 is TGTGCCAGCAGTTCCGCGGCTAGCACTTGTGGGGGCAATGAGCAGTTCTTC. Encoded protein: CASSSAASTCGGNEQFF. The whole variable domain, filled in from reference TRBV28 and TRBJ2-1, reads DVKVTQSSRYLVKRTGEKVFLECVQDMDHENMFWYRQDPGLGLRLIYFSYDVKMKEKGDIPEGYSVSREKKERFSLILESASTNQTSMYLCASSSAASTCGGNEQFFGPGTRLTVL.

A few counts support this clonotype. J is TRBJ1-1 and V is TRBV2; TRBD1 matches 10 bases. CDR3 length: 14 amino acids. Trimming cost V 5 bases and J 4 bases; bases outside gene matches: 4. The germline V gene encodes CDR1 SNHLY and CDR2 FYNNEI. The CDR3 DNA reads as TGTGCCAGCAGTTCGACAGGGGGCGGCACTGAAGCTTTCTTT. It specifies CASSSTGGGTEAFF.

The genes are TRBV18 and TRBJ2-4; D gene uncertain. Germline CDR1 KGHSH, CDR2 LQKENI. The CDR3 covers 13 residues. V was pared by 2 bases and J by 5 bases, with 7 bases between. The DNA of the CDR3 is TGTGCCAGCTCACCAACCGGGCAAAACATTCAGTACTTC. Translating it yields CASSPTGQNIQYF.

This clonotype was picked up many times. This rearrangement joins TRBV28 to TRBJ2-7, with 7 bases aligning to TRBD2. The trim removed 4 bases at V and 6 bases at J, leaving 3 bases unmatched. The V gene's germline CDR1 is MDHEN and CDR2 SYDVKM. This CDR3 region has 12 residues. In DNA form, the CDR3 reads TGTGCCAGCAGTTCCCGGACTAGCGAGCAGTACTTC. Translation gives CASSSRTSEQYF.

This clonotype has a count of ten or more. This chain uses TRBV29-1 with TRBJ2-1; unclear D gene. This CDR3 comprises 11 residues. CDR1 and CDR2 from the germline V gene are SQVTM and ANQGSEA. Trimming pared 8 bases from V and 3 bases from J, leaving 8 bases between. In DNA form, the CDR3 reads TGCAGCTATTATCTCTACAATGAGCAGTTCTTC. Translation: CSYYLYNEQFF.

V usage is TRBV4-1 and J usage is TRBJ1-1; D not resolved. Trimming removed 4 bases at V and 0 bases at J, with 15 bases between. CDR3 length equals 16 residues. Per germline, CDR1 MGHRA and CDR2 YSYEKL. Written as DNA, the CDR3 is TGCGCCAGCAGCCCAATCCATCAGGCGATGAACACTGAAGCTTTCTTT. This codes for CASSPIHQAMNTEAFF.

This clonotype was seen at least ten times. The chain links TRBV18 to TRBJ2-7; D may match TRBD1 or TRBD2 (5 bases each). The CDR3 totals 15 residues. Per the germline V gene, CDR1 is KGHSH and CDR2 is LQKENI. The germline V and J ends were trimmed by 6 bases and 3 bases, with 18 bases remaining between them. The CDR3 DNA reads as TGTGCCAGCTCCCAGACGGGGCCGCCCAACTACGAGCAGTACTTC. It specifies CASSQTGPPNYEQYF.

The rearrangement joins TRBV30 to TRBJ1-1; the D gene is possibly TRBD1 (5 bases). From germline, CDR1 is GTSNPN and CDR2 SVGIG (reference sequence). V lost 1 base, J lost 7 bases, and 19 bases lay in between. The CDR3 loop spans 15 amino acids. The CDR3 DNA follows: TGTGCCTGGAGTGGACCCCAGGGACGGCGGAGTGAAGCTTTCTTT. Translated: CAWSGPQGRRSEAFF.

This clonotype was seen repeatedly, ten times or more. The genes are TRBV28 and TRBJ2-7; D may be TRBD2 (6 bases). The CDR3 spans 13 residues. Germline assignment: CDR1 MDHEN and CDR2 SYDVKM. The V end was cut by 10 bases, the J end by 3 bases, with 16 bases between. The CDR3 is CATHGDFRYEQYF. The CDR3 DNA follows: TGTGCCACCCATGGGGACTTTCGCTACGAGCAGTACTTC.

This clonotype appeared many times. CDR3 in DNA: TGTGCCAGCAGTGAACAGGGGTCCGGCGGAGATACGCAGTATTTT. This translates into CASSEQGSGGDTQYF. V and J are TRBV28 and TRBJ2-3; 7 nucleotides agree with TRBD1. CDR3 length: 15 residues. The germline gives CDR1 MDHEN, CDR2 SYDVKM. With V trimmed by 5 bases and J by 5 bases, 10 bases remained unmatched. The whole variable domain, remainder taken from reference TRBV28 and TRBJ2-3, is DVKVTQSSRYLVKRTGEKVFLECVQDMDHENMFWYRQDPGLGLRLIYFSYDVKMKEKGDIPEGYSVSREKKERFSLILESASTNQTSMYLCASSEQGSGGDTQYFGPGTRLTVL.

The rearrangement links TRBV27 to TRBJ1-1; TRBD1 agrees at 8 bases. With 7 bases clipped from V and 4 bases from J, the junction kept 5 bases outside the gene matches. Germline-derived CDR1 and CDR2 are MNHEY and SMNVEV (reference sequence). This CDR3 comprises 13 residues. The CDR3 reads CASTHTGGTEAFF. Here the CDR3 DNA reads TGTGCCAGCACACACACAGGGGGCACTGAAGCTTTCTTT.

This clonotype showed up just a few times. Given the absence of the conserved phenylalanine or tryptophan at the CDR3 end, a read error is likely. The V call is TRBV28, the J call TRBJ1-1; D unresolved. The CDR3 spans 15 residues. Looked up from germline, CDR1 is MDHEN and CDR2 is SYDVKM. The V end lost 6 bases, the J end lost 4 bases, and 18 bases lay between the germline ends. The CDR3 coding sequence is TGTGCCAGCAGCCCACCCGGCGGATGGGGCACTGAAGCTTTCCTT. Its protein is CASSPPGGWGTEAFL.

In its sample, this clonotype was seen many times. This chain uses TRBV12-3 or TRBV12-4 with TRBJ1-1; 9 bases agree with TRBD1. Trimming at V came to 3 bases and at J to 4 bases, leaving 3 bases not matched to a gene. The CDR3 has 14 residues. The CDR3 DNA is TGTGCCAGCAGTTTGGGGACAGGGACCACTGAAGCTTTCTTT. As protein: CASSLGTGTTEAFF.

The chain carries TRBV11-2 and TRBJ2-3, with 8 nucleotides matching TRBD2. V lost 5 bases and J lost 0; bases outside the gene matches: 7. CDR1 and CDR2 from the germline V gene are SGHAT and FQNNGV. This CDR3 spans 16 amino acids. CDR3 amino acids: CASSLALAVSTDTQYF. In nucleotides, the CDR3 is TGTGCCAGCAGCCTAGCACTAGCGGTGAGCACAGATACGCAGTATTTT.

This clonotype occurred a few times. This chain connects TRBV19 to TRBJ1-2; 8 bases line up with TRBD1. Germline CDR1 and CDR2: LNHDA and SQIVND (reference sequence). This CDR3 has 14 residues. Unmatched junction bases numbered 4, after V lost 5 bases and J lost 2 bases. CDR3 bases: TGTGCCAGTAGTGCGACAGGGGCCAACTATGGCTACACCTTC. Amino acid sequence: CASSATGANYGYTF.